The entry below describes one T cell receptor beta chain. Its antigen is unidentified. This sample was included in a study of T cells expressing NK-cell markers. As for the study in general: Eight donors were sequenced, of whom seven were HCMV-seropositive, while the remaining one was HCMV-seronegative. Overall study results and limits: The study found these clonotypes also leading the CD3+CD56-NKG2C+ fraction in a few donors.

What made the TCR beta cDNA was 5'RACE template switching with UMIs. TCRdb processed the 5' RACE reads again and assigns one entry to each CDR3 protein, with no DNA. This sample's clone table lists fewer than 550,000 distinct CDR3 sequences. The CDR3 has 16 residues. The germline CDR1 and CDR2 sequences are SGHRS and YFSETQ. The clonotype originates from a woman between 50 and 59 years old in good health. The chain uses TRBV5-1 and TRBJ2-2; the TRBD1 assignment by TCRdb is unverifiable without DNA. Material for sequencing was blood T cells: a sorted CD56 or NKG2C T cell subset, CD4+ or CD8+ T cells, or bulk PBMC T cells (not recorded which). CDR3 region: CASSLASGTDTGELFF. The complete variable domain, with remaining parts taken from reference TRBV5-1 and TRBJ2-2, reads KAGVTQTPRYLIKTRGQQVTLSCSPISGHRSVSWYQQTPGQGLQFLFEYFSETQRNKGNFPGRFSGRQFSNSRSEMNVSTLELGDSALYLCASSLASGTDTGELFFGEGSRLTVL.